This T cell receptor beta chain was found in a study of control samples from healthy donors and cancer patients. This CDR3 is 16 amino acids long. CDR1 MGHRA and CDR2 YSYEKL come from the germline V gene. The germline V and J ends were trimmed by 4 bases and 2 bases, with 15 bases remaining between them. Data came from immunoSEQ multiplex PCR; TCRdb stores just in-frame clones and leaves some out. Found here are 250,000 to 300,000 clones, more than 65% of them singletons; the top ten hold roughly 14%. This rearrangement joins TRBV4-1 to TRBJ2-1; the D gene is possibly TRBD1 (6 bases). The sample taken for sequencing was PBMCs. The receptor was derived from an older woman with lung cancer. The CDR3 DNA reads TGCGCCAGCAGCCCCGTGTCAGGGGATCCCTACAATGAGCAGTTCTTC. Its translation: CASSPVSGDPYNEQFF.